The sequence of this TCR beta chain was determined in a study of T cell responses to AZD1222 COVID-19 vaccine (TCRdb year 2021). Looking at the study overall: AZD1222 recipients given second doses at about 4 weeks or at about 12 weeks were pooled, since spike-specific TCR depth and breadth were not found to differ between the two schedules. TCR sequencing covered 233 trial participants: about 210 given two doses of AZD1222 and 26 given two doses of MenACWY control vaccine. Enrollment into the trials was organized by age into subgroups of 18-55, 56-69 and 70-plus years, and those subgroups contained 148, 28 and 57 TCR-sequenced participants, respectively.

General study outcomes and caveats: Because no day 14 peak-response samples were available, repertoires were characterized only after the peak T cell response. A significant rise in spike-specific TCR breadth and depth was observed after two AZD1222 doses relative to day 0 and relative to MenACWY recipients. In the small 56-69-year group, the increase in depth fell short of significance, most likely because of low power. Conclusions about previously exposed vaccinees are limited because only a handful of AZD1222 recipients were SARS-CoV-2 seropositive at baseline. The whole spike protein was spanned by vaccine-associated CD4 TCRs, and dominant responses were seen in regions 160-218 and 743-854. Most participants were white British and females outnumbered males, and the authors suggested that clonal diversity may have been underestimated. Reportedly, almost half of the unique spike-specific TCRs recognized epitopes lying outside the regions that are mutated in the B.1.351 and B.1.1.7 variants.

The time point label, read with the paper, signifies: baseline before first vaccination. The vaccinee samples were drawn from two UK trials, COV001 and COV002, one of which was a single-blind randomized controlled phase 2/3 trial testing AZD1222 (ChAdOx1 nCoV-19) in healthy adults. Trial participant PBMC samples were collected at day 0 and day 28 after the second dose for TCRbeta chain sequencing. The CDR3 regions of human TCRbeta chains were analyzed by immunosequencing. As for the original processing: Repertoire TCRs were checked for matches against a reference library of SARS-CoV-2-specific TCRs that had been generated using the MIRA antigen-specificity platform. Breadth meant the fraction of unique TCRs that were SARS-CoV-2-associated, whereas depth meant the fraction of total T cells that were SARS-CoV-2-associated. Each spike-specific TCR was assigned to its reactive spike region and to a CD4 or CD8 class using the MIRA data. Log10-transformed breadth and depth values were compared by one-way ANOVA with Sidak's multiple comparisons tests. TCRdb mirrors the immuneACCESS table, restricted to in-frame sequences. Some clones are absent from its copies; in checked studies, under half trace to an unresolved V gene, and the reason for the others is unknown. That table supplies the V and J calls and clone size; D and trimming were determined from the DNA. The sample table holds about 130,000 clones, of which 84% were seen once. The top ten hold about 4% of the sample.

A word on this clone: What this receptor recognizes is not known. Base qualities are not provided; no much larger clone lies one nucleotide away.

This clonotype originated in an adult in good health. The sample consisted of peripheral blood, taken on day 0 of AZD1222 vaccination.

The CDR3 protein is CAISGSTRAGGRDGYTF. The nucleotide sequence reads TGTGCCATCAGTGGCTCCACCCGGGCAGGGGGAAGGGATGGCTACACCTTC. The chain links TRBV10-3 with TRBJ1-2; 7 bases in the junction line up with TRBD1. From the cysteine through the phenylalanine, the CDR3 covers 17 amino acids. The entry retains the CDR3 DNA only, 51 bases that are in frame from base 1. Looking up the germline V gene yields CDR1 ENHRY and CDR2 SYGVKD. Trimmed from V: 4 bases; trimmed from J: 6 bases; junction bases lacking a gene match: 17.